This TCR beta chain was sequenced for a study of blood T cell repertoires in COVID-19. From germline, CDR1 is SEHNR and CDR2 FQNEAQ (reference sequence). The CDR3 extends over 16 amino acids. Trimming removed 1 base from V and 7 bases from J; junction bases left unmatched: 4. Per the original data handling: The assay estimated nucleated cells by amplifying reference gene primers. Data came from immunoSEQ multiplex PCR; TCRdb stores just in-frame clones and leaves some out. The V and J calls and clone size are taken from that table; D and trimming were inferred from the DNA. The data contain a few hundred thousand clones, 82% of them singletons.

Material for sequencing was PBMCs or T cells enriched from blood (not recorded which). This clonotype originated in a woman aged 60-70 years who had recovered from COVID-19. The V and J genes are TRBV7-9 and TRBJ1-4; 12 bases agree with TRBD1. The CDR3 DNA follows: TGTGCCAGCAGCTTAGTTGGGACAGGGGGCGGTGAAAAACTGTTTTTT. Protein product: CASSLVGTGGGEKLFF.